A single sample gave rise to the 20 T cell receptor beta chains below, sequenced in a study of beta chain features in type 1 diabetes. Every bit of the isolated RNA underwent reverse transcription, so sequencing read expressed TCRB transcripts. Data came from immunoSEQ multiplex PCR; TCRdb stores just in-frame clones and leaves some out. The sample records roughly 370,000 clones, approximately 13% being singletons. The sequencing input was naive CD4+ T cells from blood. Receptors originate from a man younger than 45 in good health.

CDR3 nucleotide sequence: TGTGCCAGCAGCTACAGCGGGGCCCTTTACAATGAGCAGTTCTTC. Residues: CASSYSGALYNEQFF. The chain carries TRBV7-6 and TRBJ2-1; 7 positions match TRBD2. Trimming removed 4 bases from V and 4 bases from J; junction bases left unmatched: 7. The CDR3 length is 15 residues. Looked up from germline, CDR1 is SGHVS and CDR2 is FNYEAQ.

This chain connects TRBV14 to TRBJ2-7, with 12 bases fitting TRBD2. CDR1 is SGHDN and CDR2 is FVKESK in the germline V gene. The CDR3 totals 16 residues. The ends lost 1 base at V and 7 bases at J; junction bases unmatched: 8. CDR3 in amino acids: CASSQGSGLAGWEQYF. The CDR3 DNA follows: TGTGCCAGCAGCCAAGGGTCCGGACTAGCGGGGTGGGAGCAGTACTTC.

The chain employs TRBV6-1 and TRBJ2-4, with D unresolved. CDR1 MNHNS and CDR2 SASEGT come from the germline V gene. Trimming left V 6 bases short and J 6 bases short, with 6 bases between. The CDR3 contains 11 residues. CDR3 nucleotide sequence: TGTGCCAGCAGGCAATCAAACATTCAGTACTTC. Its translation is CASRQSNIQYF.

In its sample, this clone was seen a few times. The V and J genes are TRBV29-1 and TRBJ2-7; D not resolved. Germline CDR1 SQVTM, CDR2 ANQGSEA. The V end was cut by 7 bases, the J end by 1 base, with 11 bases between. CDR3 size: 12 residues. This CDR3 reads CSATSGSYEQYF. For the CDR3, the DNA is TGCAGCGCCACCAGTGGGTCCTACGAGCAGTACTTC.

The rearrangement uses TRBV9 and TRBJ2-5, with D maybe TRBD1 (5 bases). V was cut by 0 bases and J by 2 bases, with 8 bases left in between. This CDR3 is built from 14 residues. The germline V gene has CDR1 SGDLS and CDR2 YYNGEE. This CDR3 reads CASSVAQGQETQYF. CDR3 DNA: TGTGCCAGCAGCGTAGCTCAGGGACAAGAGACCCAGTACTTC.

The chain carries TRBV15 and TRBJ2-7; D may be TRBD1 or TRBD2 (6 bases each). The germline CDR1 and CDR2 sequences are LNHNV and YYDKDF (reference sequence). The CDR3 runs 18 residues. V was trimmed by 0 bases and J by 0 bases, leaving 18 bases between them. CDR3 bases: TGTGCCACCAGCAGAGATAAGGTGGGGGGCACCCGCTCCTACGAGCAGTACTTC. As protein: CATSRDKVGGTRSYEQYF.

This sequence joins TRBV12-5 and TRBJ2-7; tentative D call: TRBD1 (6 bases). Trimming stripped 6 bases from V and 2 bases from J, with 14 bases between. The germline CDR1 and CDR2 sequences are LGHNT and FRNRAP. This CDR3 has 14 amino acids. The CDR3 loop reads CASGYDRLTYEQYF. CDR3 coding DNA: TGTGCTAGTGGCTACGACAGGCTAACCTACGAGCAGTACTTC.

This clone was seen more than once but under ten times. The chain recombines TRBV25-1 with TRBJ1-1; no firm D call. The V and J ends lost 0 bases and 0 bases respectively, with 11 bases between them. CDR1 is MGHDK and CDR2 is SYGVNS in the germline V gene. The length of the CDR3 is 16 residues. CDR3 nucleotides: TGTGCCAGCAGTGAATATGGCGCCTCTATGAACACTGAAGCTTTCTTT. Protein: CASSEYGASMNTEAFF.

This chain links TRBV27 with TRBJ1-6; D possibly corresponds to TRBD1 (5 bases). Trimming stripped 7 bases from V and 3 bases from J, with 13 bases between. Germline V gene sequence: CDR1 MNHEY, CDR2 SMNVEV (reference sequence). This CDR3 has 15 amino acids. CDR3 region: CASNLDSSYNSPLHF. DNA of the CDR3: TGTGCCAGCAACCTAGACAGCAGCTATAATTCACCCCTCCACTTT.

This clone was counted only a few times. The CDR3 protein is CASSLVVSSYNEQFF. The CDR3 coding sequence is TGTGCCAGCAGCCTGGTAGTCAGCTCCTACAATGAGCAGTTCTTC. The V gene is TRBV7-2, the J gene TRBJ2-1, with D unresolved. The CDR3 loop spans 15 amino acids. CDR1 is SGHTA and CDR2 is FQGNSA in the germline V gene. Trimming stripped 5 bases from V and 0 bases from J, with 11 bases between. The full variable domain, completed using reference TRBV7-2 and TRBJ2-1, is GAGVSQSPSNKVTEKGKDVELRCDPISGHTALYWYRQSLGQGLEFLIYFQGNSAPDKSGLPSDRFSAERTGGSVSTLTIQRTQQEDSAVYLCASSLVVSSYNEQFFGPGTRLTVL.

J is TRBJ2-1 and V is TRBV6-1; D remains ambiguous. The CDR3 length is 15 residues. The V and J ends lost 6 bases and 1 base respectively, with 13 bases between them. Germline V lookup: CDR1 MNHNS, CDR2 SASEGT. The CDR3 here is CASSLQYPSYNEQFF. The CDR3 coding sequence is TGTGCCAGCAGCCTACAGTATCCGTCCTACAATGAGCAGTTCTTC.

This clone was seen a few times. The chain recombines TRBV18 with TRBJ1-1; D gene uncertain. Germline V lookup: CDR1 KGHSH, CDR2 LQKENI. Trimming took 0 bases from V and 8 from J, leaving 7 bases between them. The CDR3 runs to 12 residues. CDR3 protein: CASSPPGPEAFF. In DNA form, the CDR3 reads TGTGCCAGCTCACCACCGGGCCCAGAAGCTTTCTTT.

V and J are TRBV19 and TRBJ1-2, with 7 positions matching TRBD1. V shed 5 bases and J 7 bases; nucleotides not matched to a gene: 7. Looked up from germline, CDR1 is LNHDA and CDR2 is SQIVND (reference sequence). CDR3 length: 13 amino acids. The CDR3 DNA sequence: TGTGCCAGTAGTGAAACAGGGGCGGTTGGCTACACCTTC. Its translation: CASSETGAVGYTF.

As to this clone: An end of the junction differs from the germline gene, which may be a read error. This chain joins TRBV11-2 and TRBJ2-4; 9 nucleotides align to TRBD2. Germline lookup yields CDR1 SGHAT and CDR2 FQNNGV. CDR3 length: 13 amino acids. The CDR3 sequence is CASSLDTGLAHNF. DNA of the CDR3: TGTGCCAGCAGCTTGGATACAGGACTAGCGCACAACTTC. Together with reference TRBV11-2 and TRBJ2-4, the CDR3 gives the full variable domain: EAGVAQSPRYKIIEKRQSVAFWCNPISGHATLYWYQQILGQGPKLLIQFQNNGVVDDSQLPKDRFSAERLKGVDSTLKIQPAKLEDSAVYLCASSLDTGLAHNFGAGTRLSVL.

The chain employs TRBV9 and TRBJ1-4; D gene unclear. From germline, CDR1 is SGDLS and CDR2 YYNGEE. Trimming pared 2 bases from V and 6 bases from J, leaving 14 bases between. This CDR3 region has 15 residues. This CDR3 reads CASSVSAGRDEKLFF. DNA for the CDR3: TGTGCCAGCAGCGTCTCGGCAGGAAGGGATGAAAAACTGTTTTTT.

In its sample, this clone was seen many times. J is TRBJ2-2 and V is TRBV9, with TRBD2 as a possible D gene (6 bases). Germline lookup yields CDR1 SGDLS and CDR2 YYNGEE. This CDR3 spans 13 amino acids. Trimming shortened V by 0 bases and J by 8 bases, and 8 bases separated the two germline ends. This chain's CDR3 is CASSVAGEGELFF. CDR3 in DNA: TGTGCCAGCAGCGTAGCGGGAGAAGGGGAGCTGTTTTTT. Drawing the rest from reference TRBV9 and TRBJ2-2, the complete variable domain is DSGVTQTPKHLITATGQRVTLRCSPRSGDLSVYWYQQSLDQGLQFLIQYYNGEERAKGNILERFSAQQFPDLHSELNLSSLELGDSALYFCASSVAGEGELFFGEGSRLTVL.

The V gene is TRBV7-9, the J gene TRBJ2-1, with unresolved D. CDR1 SEHNR and CDR2 FQNEAQ come from the germline V gene (reference sequence). V was clipped by 6 bases and J by 9 bases, with 3 bases between them. This CDR3 is built from 9 residues. The CDR3 loop reads CASSPEQFF. In nucleotides, the CDR3 is TGTGCCAGCAGTCCTGAGCAGTTCTTC.

This clone was found a few times. CDR3 coding DNA: TGCAGCGTTGGAAGGCCAGGGCACAGGGTCTCCTACAATGAGCAGTTCTTC. This sequence encodes CSVGRPGHRVSYNEQFF. The chain couples TRBV29-1 to TRBJ2-1; possible D gene TRBD1, 6 bases. Trimming left V 4 bases short and J 0 bases short, with 19 bases between. The CDR3 has 17 residues. Germline assignment: CDR1 SQVTM and CDR2 ANQGSEA.

This clone was observed a handful of times. This chain links TRBV21-1 with TRBJ2-7. TRBV21-1 is tagged as a pseudogene. The CDR3 is 16 amino acids. In DNA, the CDR3 is TGTGCCAGCAGGGCAGGAAGGACCCCTGGCTCCTACGAGCAGTACGTC. Protein: CASRAGRTPGSYEQYV.

V usage is TRBV5-1 and J usage is TRBJ2-3, with D perhaps TRBD1 or TRBD2 (5 bases each). Trimming pared 3 bases from V and 2 bases from J, leaving 7 bases between. Germline CDR1 SGHRS, CDR2 YFSETQ. CDR3 length equals 13 residues. The CDR3 DNA is TGCGCCAGCAGCTGGGACGTCACAGATACGCAGTATTTT. Amino acids: CASSWDVTDTQYF.